This entry lists 29 T cell receptor beta chains sequenced from one sample in a study of OX40 agonist ivuxolimab in advanced cancers. TCRdb keeps only in-frame clones here, not all; method: immunoSEQ multiplex PCR. The sample contains 65,000 to 90,000 clones, around 88% of which appear only once. The sequences come from CD4+ or CD8+ T cells sorted from blood, collected in a trial of the OX40 agonist ivuxolimab. The receptor source for this set is an adult with an advanced solid tumor such as melanoma, head and neck, liver or kidney cancer.

The rearrangement uses TRBV7-2 and TRBJ2-5; 9 bases match TRBD2. This CDR3 is 14 amino acids long. Germline CDR1 is SGHTA and CDR2 is FQGNSA. Losses at the gene ends were 6 bases for V and 6 bases for J; bases not matched to a gene: 8. In DNA, the CDR3 is TGTGCCAGCAGTTTTGCGGGGGGGGACCAGACCCAGTACTTC. Its translation is CASSFAGGDQTQYF.

The chain carries TRBV5-5 and TRBJ1-4, with 8 bases aligning to TRBD1. Trimming took 2 bases from V and 0 from J; bases not matched to a gene: 9. This CDR3 region has 18 residues. Germline CDR1 and CDR2: SGHKS and YYEKEE (reference sequence). The CDR3 region is CASSFRTGPSATNEKLFF. In DNA, the CDR3 is TGTGCCAGCAGCTTTCGGACAGGGCCATCCGCAACTAATGAAAAACTGTTTTTT.

The chain employs TRBV7-3 and TRBJ2-3; 11 bases are shared with TRBD2. J lost 0 bases, V lost 5 bases, and 1 base had no gene match. The germline gives CDR1 SGHTA, CDR2 FQGTGA. The CDR3 consists of 15 residues. CDR3 sequence: CASSRTSGSTDTQYF. The CDR3 region has the DNA TGTGCCAGCAGCCGGACTAGCGGGAGCACAGATACGCAGTATTTT.

The chain carries TRBV6-5 and TRBJ2-3; D unclear. The CDR3 length is 14 residues. Trimming removed 8 bases from V and 3 bases from J, with 15 bases in between. The V gene's germline CDR1 is MNHEY and CDR2 SVGAGI. The CDR3 protein is CASWRDPGTDTQYF. The CDR3 DNA follows: TGTGCCAGCTGGAGAGACCCGGGTACAGATACGCAGTATTTT.

The chain employs TRBV18 and TRBJ1-1; D is uncertain. The germline gives CDR1 KGHSH, CDR2 LQKENI. V was trimmed by 4 bases and J by 5 bases, leaving 11 bases between them. The CDR3 is 13 residues long. CDR3 in amino acids: CASSRELRTEAFF. The CDR3 DNA reads as TGTGCCAGCTCACGGGAACTTCGGACTGAAGCTTTCTTT. The variable domain in full, completed from reference TRBV18 and TRBJ1-1, reads NAGVMQNPRHLVRRRGQEARLRCSPMKGHSHVYWYRQLPEEGLKFMVYLQKENIIDESGMPKERFSAEFPKEGPSILRIQQVVRGDSAAYFCASSRELRTEAFFGQGTRLTVV.

The chain combines TRBV5-1 with TRBJ2-1; 9 bases map to TRBD1. The CDR3 contains 13 residues. The ends lost 2 bases at V and 10 bases at J; junction bases unmatched: 4. Germline-derived CDR1 and CDR2 are SGHRS and YFSETQ. The CDR3 nucleotides read TGCGCCAGCAGCTTACAGGGGGCAAGGGAGCAGTTCTTC. Residues: CASSLQGAREQFF.

This chain's CDR3 is CASSLEGPGDTQYF. The CDR3 nucleotides are TGTGCCAGCAGCTTAGAGGGGCCTGGAGATACGCAGTATTTT. V is TRBV7-2 and J is TRBJ2-3; D perhaps matches TRBD1 (5 bases). This CDR3 has 14 residues. Germline CDR1 SGHTA, CDR2 FQGNSA. V dropped 1 base and J dropped 5 bases, with 10 bases sitting between them.

The genes are TRBV6-1 and TRBJ1-2; D might be TRBD1 (5 bases). The CDR3 has 14 amino acids. The V gene's germline CDR1 is MNHNS and CDR2 SASEGT. V was cut by 8 bases and J by 3 bases, with 16 bases left in between. Here the CDR3 reads CASSLGDVYYGYTF. As DNA, the CDR3 is TGTGCCAGCTCGTTGGGGGACGTTTACTATGGCTACACCTTC.

This chain joins TRBV11-2 and TRBJ2-2, with 10 bases fitting TRBD1. This CDR3 comprises 16 residues. CDR1 and CDR2 (germline): SGHAT, FQNNGV. V lost 3 bases and J lost 6; bases outside the gene matches: 7. The CDR3 DNA reads TGTGCCAGCAGCTTGACAGGGGGCGCGGGCCCCGGGGAGCTGTTTTTT. It is translated as CASSLTGGAGPGELFF.

The V and J genes are TRBV29-1 and TRBJ2-5; 7 nucleotides align to TRBD2. CDR1 is SQVTM and CDR2 is ANQGSEA in the germline V gene. V lost 6 bases and J lost 2; bases outside the gene matches: 6. This CDR3 has 13 residues. The CDR3 sequence is CSVGGTAQETQYF. The CDR3 DNA follows: TGCAGCGTGGGGGGGACTGCGCAAGAGACCCAGTACTTC.

The J gene is TRBJ2-7, the V gene TRBV19, with D unresolved. The CDR3 has 15 amino acids. The germline V gene encodes CDR1 LNHDA and CDR2 SQIVND (reference sequence). The V end was cut by 1 base, the J end by 5 bases, with 15 bases between. As DNA, the CDR3 is TGTGCCAGTAGTATAGGCACGAACCCAGTGAACGAGCAGTACTTC. Amino acid sequence: CASSIGTNPVNEQYF.

This clone occurred a few times. The sample holds other DNA sequences that translate to the same CDR3. The chain combines TRBV29-1 with TRBJ1-1, with D possibly matching TRBD1 (5 bases). The germline V gene encodes CDR1 SQVTM and CDR2 ANQGSEA. V shed 4 bases and J shed 0 bases, with 9 bases lying between them. This CDR3 has 13 residues. The chain's CDR3 is CSVGGAVNTEAFF. The CDR3 DNA reads as TGCAGCGTTGGAGGGGCGGTGAACACTGAAGCTTTCTTT. The whole variable domain, filled in from reference TRBV29-1 and TRBJ1-1, reads SAVISQKPSRDICQRGTSLTIQCQVDSQVTMMFWYRQQPGQSLTLIATANQGSEATYESGFVIDKFPISRPNLTFSTLTVSNMSPEDSSIYLCSVGGAVNTEAFFGQGTRLTVV.

The genes are TRBV6-6 and TRBJ2-1; 13 bases match TRBD2. V lost 4 bases, J lost 4 bases, and 1 base stayed unmatched. The CDR3 covers 15 residues. Germline V lookup: CDR1 MNHNY, CDR2 SVGAGI (reference sequence). CDR3 protein: CASSWTSGGYNEQFF. The CDR3 DNA reads TGTGCCAGCAGTTGGACTAGCGGGGGTTACAATGAGCAGTTCTTC.

CDR3 in DNA: TGTGCCTGGAAAAGGGGTAGCGGACCCAGCACAGATACGCAGTATTTT. Translation: CAWKRGSGPSTDTQYF. The chain combines TRBV30 with TRBJ2-3; D is possibly TRBD2 (6 bases). V lost 4 bases and J 0 bases, leaving 17 bases between the germline ends. Germline V gene sequence: CDR1 GTSNPN, CDR2 SVGIG (reference sequence). The CDR3 is made up of 16 amino acids. Variable domain in full (rest from reference TRBV30 and TRBJ2-3): SQTIHQWPATLVQPVGSPLSLECTVEGTSNPNLYWYRQAAGRGLQLLFYSVGIGQISSEVPQNLSASRPQDRQFILSSKKLLLSDSGFYLCAWKRGSGPSTDTQYFGPGTRLTVL.

This CDR3 reads CASSLGGLAGVLGDTQYF. CDR3 nucleotides: TGTGCCAGCAGCTTAGGGGGACTAGCGGGAGTTCTAGGAGATACGCAGTATTTT. The chain joins TRBV7-9 to TRBJ2-3; 14 nucleotides align to TRBD2. This CDR3 comprises 18 residues. Germline V lookup: CDR1 SEHNR, CDR2 FQNEAQ (reference sequence). The junction had 8 bases not matched to a gene; V was cut back by 1 base and J by 5 bases.

This chain joins TRBV11-3 and TRBJ2-6; D may match TRBD1 or TRBD2 (5 bases each). CDR3 size: 15 residues. Germline lookup yields CDR1 SGHNT and CDR2 YENEEA. V dropped 5 bases and J dropped 1 base, with 9 bases sitting between them. As DNA, the CDR3 is TGTGCCAGCAGCCCGGGACGGTCTGGGGCCAACGTCCTGACTTTC. The encoded protein is CASSPGRSGANVLTF.

This rearrangement joins TRBV10-1 to TRBJ2-1, with D possibly TRBD2 on 5 matching bases. The germline V gene encodes CDR1 WNHNN and CDR2 SYGVQD (reference sequence). The CDR3 is 13 amino acids. CDR3 loop: CPEEDLRREEQFF. The DNA for the CDR3 is TGCCCCGAGGAGGACTTGCGCAGAGAAGAGCAGTTCTTC.

CDR3 region: CASLVFHNSGNTIYF. CDR3 nucleotides: TGTGCCAGTTTGGTATTCCATAACTCTGGAAACACCATATATTTT. This chain links TRBV6-1 with TRBJ1-3, with D unresolved. CDR1 is MNHNS and CDR2 is SASEGT in the germline V gene. The CDR3 runs to 15 residues. V was clipped by 9 bases and J by 0 bases, with 15 bases between them.

This clone was recorded once. The rearrangement joins TRBV6-1 to TRBJ2-1, with D uncertain. V was shortened by 2 bases and J by 9 bases, with 14 bases between the two germline ends. The CDR3 length is 14 residues. Germline values: CDR1 MNHNS, CDR2 SASEGT. For the CDR3, the DNA is TGTGCCAGCAGTGAATACTGGGATTCTGTTGAGCAGTTCTTC. Protein sequence: CASSEYWDSVEQFF.

The genes are TRBV19 and TRBJ1-4; 9 bases fit TRBD1. Germline CDR1 LNHDA, CDR2 SQIVND (reference sequence). V gave up 11 bases and J gave up 7 bases; unmatched junction bases: 8. The CDR3 is 13 amino acids. This CDR3 reads CAVRQGGLEKLFF. CDR3 DNA: TGTGCCGTTCGACAGGGGGGGCTTGAAAAACTGTTTTTT.

In DNA form, the CDR3 reads TGCGCCAGCAGCCAAGACCGGTCGGCAACAGGGGAGGGGGAAGAGACCCAGTACTTC. Encoded protein: CASSQDRSATGEGEETQYF. The chain recombines TRBV4-1 with TRBJ2-5; D may correspond to TRBD1 or TRBD2 (7 bases each). CDR1 MGHRA and CDR2 YSYEKL come from the germline V gene. This CDR3 contains 19 residues. Trimming removed 0 bases at V and 3 bases at J, with 23 bases between.

This clone was seen just once. V is TRBV19 and J is TRBJ1-2, with D hard to call. The CDR3 covers 11 residues. Trimming took 5 bases from V and 5 from J, leaving 6 bases between them. Per the germline V gene, CDR1 is LNHDA and CDR2 is SQIVND (reference sequence). Here the CDR3 DNA reads TGTGCCAGTAGTTTCGCTTATGGCTACACCTTC. It encodes CASSFAYGYTF. The full variable domain, its missing parts supplied by reference TRBV19 and TRBJ1-2, is DGGITQSPKYLFRKEGQNVTLSCEQNLNHDAMYWYRQDPGQGLRLIYYSQIVNDFQKGDIAEGYSVSREKKESFPLTVTSAQKNPTAFYLCASSFAYGYTFGSGTRLTVV.

The V call is TRBV15, the J call TRBJ2-3; the D gene is possibly TRBD2 (5 bases). The CDR3 runs 16 residues. V was trimmed by 3 bases and J by 0 bases, leaving 13 bases between them. From germline, CDR1 is LNHNV and CDR2 YYDKDF (reference sequence). CDR3 in DNA: TGTGCCACCAGCAGGCGCGCGAGCGGAAGCACAGATACGCAGTATTTT. This gives the protein CATSRRASGSTDTQYF.

This clone was detected a few times. The rearrangement joins TRBV2 to TRBJ1-3; D is ambiguous. This CDR3 is built from 14 residues. The germline V and J ends were trimmed by 2 bases and 4 bases, with 9 bases remaining between them. Germline V lookup: CDR1 SNHLY, CDR2 FYNNEI. CDR3 nucleotides: TGTGCCAGCAGTGAACCTAGGGCGGGAAACACCATATATTTT. Amino acids: CASSEPRAGNTIYF.

The chain has TRBV27 and TRBJ2-7, with D perhaps matching TRBD2 (5 bases). With 5 bases removed from V and 9 bases from J, the gap between germline ends came to 14 bases. CDR1 is MNHEY, CDR2 SMNVEV, per germline (reference sequence). CDR3 size: 12 residues. CDR3 loop: CASSTYRSGQYF. CDR3 sequence (DNA): TGTGCCAGCAGTACCTACCGGAGCGGGCAGTACTTC.

The rearrangement joins TRBV4-1 to TRBJ1-1; D gene uncertain. Trimming stripped 6 bases from V and 2 bases from J, with 16 bases between. This CDR3 is built from 15 residues. Germline CDR1 reads MGHRA; CDR2 reads YSYEKL. The CDR3 bases are TGCGCCAGCAGTTTGAGTCCCGGGAGAAACACTGAAGCTTTCTTT. Its translation: CASSLSPGRNTEAFF.

The gene calls are TRBV7-9 and TRBJ2-7; D tentatively reads TRBD1 or TRBD2 (5 bases each). This CDR3 has 13 residues. Trimming took off 0 bases at V and 4 bases at J, with 7 bases between the two ends. The V gene's germline CDR1 is SEHNR and CDR2 FQNEAQ (reference sequence). The CDR3 is CASSLAGGYEQYF. The CDR3, as DNA: TGTGCCAGCAGCTTAGCTGGGGGTTACGAGCAGTACTTC.

The gene calls are TRBV7-9 and TRBJ2-1; TRBD2 aligns across 10 bases. The CDR3 runs to 15 residues. J gave up 8 bases and V 7 bases, and 11 bases lay outside the gene matches. Germline V gives CDR1 SEHNR, CDR2 FQNEAQ (reference sequence). The CDR3 region is CASTLLAGGIDEQFF. In DNA, the CDR3 is TGTGCCAGCACTCTATTAGCGGGAGGAATAGATGAGCAGTTCTTC.

To note about this clone: A junction boundary mismatches the germline segment, possibly from a read error. The V gene is TRBV7-7, the J gene TRBJ2-5; 9 nucleotides match TRBD2. This CDR3 region has 16 residues. Germline V CDR1 and CDR2: SSHAT, FNYEAQ (reference sequence). CDR3 amino acids: CASSFEHLAGAETQYF. Written as DNA, the CDR3 is TGTGCTAGCAGCTTTGAACATTTAGCGGGAGCTGAGACCCAGTACTTC. Drawing the rest from reference TRBV7-7 and TRBJ2-5, the complete variable domain is GAGVSQSPRYKVTKRGQDVTLRCDPISSHATLYWYQQALGQGPEFLTYFNYEAQPDKSGLPSDRFSAERPEGSISTLTIQRTEQRDSAMYRCASSFEHLAGAETQYFGPGTRLLVL.